One and the same sample provided the 29 T cell receptor beta chains below, sequenced in a study of metastatic and nonmetastatic thyroid tumors. Treatment of any kind had been given to no patient before thyroid surgery. TCRdb redid the clone calls on the PCR reads using MiXCR. The table lists about 19,000 clones, over 20% of them singletons. The sample was tumor tissue. The origin of the receptors is a male donor with papillary thyroid cancer or a benign thyroid nodule (not recorded which). Some clones in this sample may be carry-over from other donors' samples.

Only a few counts were recorded for this clone. The CDR3, as DNA: TGTGCCAGCAGTAAGACAGGGAACACCGGGGAGCTGTTTTTT. Residues: CASSKTGNTGELFF. The chain uses TRBV12-3 or TRBV12-4 and TRBJ2-2; tentatively, D is TRBD1 (6 bases). The CDR3 is 14 amino acids. Trimming removed 5 bases at V and 1 base at J, with 8 bases between.

This clone has a count of ten or more. The genes are TRBV19 and TRBJ2-2, with 7 bases lining up with TRBD2. With 7 bases clipped from V and 3 bases from J, the junction kept 14 bases outside the gene matches. Looked up from germline, CDR1 is LNHDA and CDR2 is SQIVND (reference sequence). This CDR3 spans 17 amino acids. In DNA form, the CDR3 reads TGTGCCAGTAACATCCTAGCGGAAGCCGGGTACACCGGGGAGCTGTTTTTT. This encodes CASNILAEAGYTGELFF.

The V and J genes are TRBV18 and TRBJ2-3; 8 bases map to TRBD1. The germline CDR1 and CDR2 sequences are KGHSH and LQKENI. Losses at the gene ends were 2 bases for V and 4 bases for J; bases not matched to a gene: 11. CDR3 length: 17 residues. As DNA, the CDR3 is TGTGCCAGCTCACCAACCCCCGGACAGGGAGGCGCAGATACGCAGTATTTT. This gives the protein CASSPTPGQGGADTQYF.

This clone has a count of ten or more. The genes are TRBV4-3 and TRBJ1-3, with no clear D. V lost 0 bases to trimming and J lost 3 bases, with 12 bases between them. CDR3 length equals 16 residues. Germline assignment: CDR1 LGHNA and CDR2 YSLEER. This chain's CDR3 is CASSQDRARGGNTIYF. The CDR3 nucleotides read TGCGCCAGCAGCCAAGACCGGGCCCGGGGTGGAAACACCATATATTTT.

The gene calls are TRBV20-1 and TRBJ2-7; no clear D gene. Germline CDR1 is DFQATT and CDR2 is SNEGSKA (reference sequence). The V gene lost 5 bases and the J gene lost 3 bases, with 11 bases spanning the gap. CDR3 length equals 12 residues. The CDR3 here is CSASTHSYEQYF. The CDR3 bases are TGCAGTGCTTCGACACATAGCTACGAGCAGTACTTC.

As concerns this clone: Other nucleotide sequences in the sample specify the same CDR3. The CDR3 bases are TGTGCCAGCAGCGACAGGACTAGCGGGACTGGCAATGAGCAGTTCTTC. It yields the protein CASSDRTSGTGNEQFF. The V call is TRBV9, the J call TRBJ2-1; 12 bases fit TRBD2. The ends lost 3 bases at V and 6 bases at J; junction bases unmatched: 7. There are 16 residues in the CDR3. Germline loops: CDR1 SGDLS, CDR2 YYNGEE.

This clone was counted at least ten times. This rearrangement joins TRBV6-2 or TRBV6-3 to TRBJ1-1, with unresolved D. V lost 4 bases and J lost 0, with 12 bases in between. Germline CDR1 MNHEY, CDR2 SVGEGT. The CDR3 spans 15 residues. The CDR3 sequence is CASSFPGFVNTEAFF. As DNA, the CDR3 is TGTGCCAGCAGTTTCCCGGGTTTCGTGAACACTGAAGCTTTCTTT.

This clone was seen many times. The genes are TRBV20-1 and TRBJ2-1, with 16 bases that match TRBD2. Germline V gives CDR1 DFQATT, CDR2 SNEGSKA (reference sequence). V gave up 6 bases and J gave up 5 bases; unmatched junction bases: 7. CDR3 size: 16 residues. In nucleotides, the CDR3 is TGCAGTGCGGCGGGACTAGCGGGAGGGCCGCACAATGAGCAGTTCTTC. It codes for CSAAGLAGGPHNEQFF.

The chain couples TRBV5-1 to TRBJ2-7; the match to TRBD1 covers 11 bases. The CDR3 covers 15 residues. CDR1 is SGHRS and CDR2 is YFSETQ in the germline V gene. Trimming removed 0 bases from V and 6 bases from J; junction bases left unmatched: 5. CDR3 region: CASSLGVGTGGEQYF. The CDR3 nucleotides are TGCGCCAGCAGCTTGGGTGTAGGGACAGGGGGCGAGCAGTACTTC.

The V call is TRBV20-1, the J call TRBJ1-5; 7 bases fit TRBD1. The CDR3 is 14 residues long. The V gene's germline CDR1 is DFQATT and CDR2 SNEGSKA (reference sequence). V dropped 6 bases and J dropped 0; count of bases not matched to a gene: 5. Here the CDR3 reads CSAATGNSNQPQHF. The CDR3 DNA sequence: TGCAGTGCGGCGACAGGGAATAGCAATCAGCCCCAGCATTTT.

This clone was seen only a few times. It may be a read error: a sequence one base away is much more abundant. This rearrangement joins TRBV7-9 to TRBJ2-1, with D uncertain. CDR3 size: 12 residues. Germline CDR1 is SEHNR and CDR2 is FQNEAQ (reference sequence). The CDR3 sequence: CASSILVSERFF. CDR3 DNA sequence: TGTGCCAGCAGCATCCTTGTGAGTGAGCGGTTCTTC.

This clone has a count of ten or more. The genes are TRBV6-5 and TRBJ2-2; D unclear. Germline CDR1 MNHEY, CDR2 SVGAGI. The CDR3 sequence is 17 residues long. V lost 0 bases and J 2 bases, leaving 13 bases between the germline ends. The CDR3 loop is CASSYSRGSLNTGELFF. CDR3 sequence (DNA): TGTGCCAGCAGTTACTCCCGTGGCAGTCTAAACACCGGGGAGCTGTTTTTT.

This clone was detected many times. CDR3 loop: CASSLVPGQGIHEQYF. Written as DNA, the CDR3 is TGTGCCAGCAGCTTAGTACCGGGACAGGGAATACACGAGCAGTACTTC. The J gene is TRBJ2-7, the V gene TRBV11-2, with 9 bases identical to TRBD1. The CDR3 consists of 16 residues. V gave up 1 base and J gave up 5 bases; unmatched junction bases: 9. Per the germline V gene, CDR1 is SGHAT and CDR2 is FQNNGV.

This clone has ten or more counts. The V and J genes are TRBV20-1 and TRBJ2-3, with TRBD2 as a possible D gene (5 bases). Trimming took off 6 bases at V and 3 bases at J, with 22 bases between the two ends. Germline CDR1 DFQATT, CDR2 SNEGSKA (reference sequence). There are 16 residues in the CDR3. The DNA for the CDR3 is TGCAGTGCAACCCAATACGGGAATGACGGGACAGATACGCAGTATTTT. This translates into CSATQYGNDGTDTQYF.

In its sample, this clone is medium-sized. V usage is TRBV28 and J usage is TRBJ1-6; no clear D. CDR1 and CDR2 (germline): MDHEN, SYDVKM. V was pared by 7 bases and J by 6 bases, with 7 bases between. This CDR3 comprises 12 residues. CDR3 loop: CASKNSNSPLHF. CDR3 coding DNA: TGTGCCAGCAAGAACAGTAATTCACCCCTCCACTTT. Supplemented by reference TRBV28 and TRBJ1-6, the full variable domain reads DVKVTQSSRYLVKRTGEKVFLECVQDMDHENMFWYRQDPGLGLRLIYFSYDVKMKEKGDIPEGYSVSREKKERFSLILESASTNQTSMYLCASKNSNSPLHFGNGTRLTVT.

This clone was seen only a few times. This chain connects TRBV28 to TRBJ1-1; 10 positions match TRBD1. Germline CDR1 is MDHEN and CDR2 is SYDVKM. After removal of 8 bases from V and 2 bases from J, the junction contained 8 bases not matched to a gene. CDR3 length: 15 residues. In nucleotides, the CDR3 is TGTGCCAGCCACGGACAGGGGGGATCCAACACTGAAGCTTTCTTT. It encodes CASHGQGGSNTEAFF.

About this clone: Being one base from a much bigger clone, this may be a read error. The V and J genes are TRBV28 and TRBJ2-1; 7 positions agree with TRBD1. Per the germline V gene, CDR1 is MDHEN and CDR2 is SYDVKM. This CDR3 is 12 amino acids long. CDR3 coding DNA: TGTGTCAGCAGTTTCCTCTACAGGGGGCAGTTCTTC. Its protein is CVSSFLYRGQFF.

By sample share, this clone is medium-sized. The rearrangement joins TRBV11-2 to TRBJ1-1; D not certain. Between the trimmed V and J ends, which lost 5 bases and 4 bases, there was a span of 17 bases. This CDR3 is built from 15 residues. Germline V gives CDR1 SGHAT, CDR2 FQNNGV. The CDR3 reads CASSHTVTWGTEAFF. DNA for the CDR3: TGTGCCAGCAGCCACACGGTCACCTGGGGCACTGAAGCTTTCTTT. The whole variable domain, filled in from reference TRBV11-2 and TRBJ1-1, reads EAGVAQSPRYKIIEKRQSVAFWCNPISGHATLYWYQQILGQGPKLLIQFQNNGVVDDSQLPKDRFSAERLKGVDSTLKIQPAKLEDSAVYLCASSHTVTWGTEAFFGQGTRLTVV.

The table lists this clone with many counts. The chain employs TRBV25-1 and TRBJ1-2, with D possibly TRBD1 on 6 matching bases. The CDR3 consists of 14 residues. Germline values: CDR1 MGHDK, CDR2 SYGVNS. V lost 6 bases and J lost 8, with 19 bases in between. The DNA of the CDR3 is TGTGCCAGCAGGAAAACCACAGGGAGGGGAGGCTACACCTTC. Translation: CASRKTTGRGGYTF.

This clone occurred many times. In DNA form, the CDR3 reads TGTGCCAGCAGCCAAGATCCCAGGGAATATGGCTACACCTTC. Translating gives CASSQDPREYGYTF. This rearrangement joins TRBV4-2 to TRBJ1-2; possible D gene TRBD1, 5 bases. V was trimmed by 0 bases and J by 5 bases, leaving 10 bases between them. The CDR3 loop spans 14 amino acids. In germline, CDR1 is LGHNA, CDR2 YNFKEQ.

This clone has at least ten counts. J is TRBJ1-6 and V is TRBV10-3, with D tentatively TRBD1 (5 bases). Germline V gene data show CDR1 as ENHRY and CDR2 as SYGVKD. Trimming took 10 bases from V and 8 from J, leaving 18 bases between them. CDR3 size: 14 residues. CDR3 loop: CATRWAREDSPLHF. As DNA, the CDR3 is TGTGCCACCCGTTGGGCCAGGGAGGATTCACCCCTCCACTTT.

In this sample, this clone turned up many times. The V gene is TRBV11-1, the J gene TRBJ2-3; TRBD2 aligns across 9 bases. CDR1 and CDR2 from the germline V gene are SGHAT and FQDESV (reference sequence). The J segment lost 5 bases and the V segment lost 4 bases, leaving 4 bases of the junction unmatched. This CDR3 spans 14 amino acids. The CDR3 loop reads CASSSFSGRDTQYF. The CDR3 DNA sequence: TGTGCCAGCAGCTCTTTTAGCGGGAGAGATACGCAGTATTTT.

This clone was detected many times. A much larger clone differs from this one at a single base, so this may be a read error. J is TRBJ1-5 and V is TRBV20-1; 8 bases match TRBD1. The germline V gene has CDR1 DFQATT and CDR2 SNEGSKA (reference sequence). The CDR3 is 14 amino acids. The CDR3 DNA follows: TGCAGTGCTCTATCGACAGGGGCAAATCGGCCCCAGCATTTT. It specifies CSALSTGANRPQHF.

Comment on this clone: The germline gene is not matched at one end of the junction; a read error may be the cause. The CDR3 DNA is TGTGCAAGCAGGCAGCAGGCGCAAAATCAGCCCCAGCATTTT. This encodes CASRQQAQNQPQHF. The V gene is TRBV2, the J gene TRBJ1-5, with D hard to call. From germline, CDR1 is SNHLY and CDR2 FYNNEI. CDR3 size: 14 residues. The variable domain in full, completed from reference TRBV2 and TRBJ1-5, reads EPEVTQTPSHQVTQMGQEVILRCVPISNHLYFYWYRQILGQKVEFLVSFYNNEISEKSEIFDDQFSVERPDGSNFTLKIRSTKLEDSAMYFCASRQQAQNQPQHFGDGTRLSIL.

In this sample, this clone turned up many times. The chain links TRBV2 to TRBJ2-1; possible D gene TRBD2, 6 bases. Germline V gives CDR1 SNHLY, CDR2 FYNNEI. Trimming cost V 6 bases and J 4 bases, with 13 bases left between them. This CDR3 has 14 residues. The CDR3 spells CASRKAGLYNEQFF. In DNA form, the CDR3 reads TGTGCCAGCAGAAAGGCTGGACTATACAATGAGCAGTTCTTC.

This clone was seen repeatedly, ten times or more. As DNA, the CDR3 is TGCAGCGTTGACGGGACAGGCACAGATACGCAGTATTTT. Translated: CSVDGTGTDTQYF. The genes are TRBV29-1 and TRBJ2-3; 7 bases are a match to TRBD1. CDR1 is SQVTM, CDR2 ANQGSEA, per germline. CDR3 length: 13 amino acids. V gave up 3 bases and J gave up 1 base; unmatched junction bases: 1.

This clone was detected ten times or more. The chain links TRBV27 to TRBJ2-1; possible D gene TRBD1, 5 bases. CDR1 MNHEY and CDR2 SMNVEV come from the germline V gene (reference sequence). The CDR3 loop spans 14 amino acids. V gave up 5 bases and J gave up 6 bases, with 14 bases separating them. The CDR3 DNA is TGTGCCAGCAGTGTATTGATCAGGGTCAATGAGCAGTTCTTC. Translating it yields CASSVLIRVNEQFF.

This clone has a count of ten or more. This rearrangement joins TRBV7-6 to TRBJ2-7; 7 bases fit TRBD1. The germline gives CDR1 SGHVS, CDR2 FNYEAQ. The V and J ends lost 3 bases and 4 bases, in that order; junction bases with no gene match: 6. The CDR3 has 14 residues. This chain's CDR3 is CASSFRDSTYEQYF. CDR3 bases: TGTGCCAGCAGCTTCCGGGACAGTACGTACGAGCAGTACTTC.

This clone has a count of ten or more. V is TRBV2 and J is TRBJ1-2; tentative D call: TRBD1 (5 bases). Germline CDR1 and CDR2: SNHLY and FYNNEI. Between the trimmed V and J ends, which lost 5 bases and 1 base, there was a span of 17 bases. The CDR3 sequence is 16 residues long. CDR3 nucleotides: TGTGCCAGCAGTCCGCTGGGGCTGTTGATTAACTATGGCTACACCTTC. Protein sequence: CASSPLGLLINYGYTF.